Included here is one T cell receptor beta chain sequence, with context. Some clones are missing from TCRdb's copy, which holds only in-frame ones; the method was immunoSEQ multiplex PCR. Of under 90,000 clones listed, roughly 93% are singletons. This record belongs to a study of technical replicates of blood from a few donors. The V gene end was trimmed by 5 bases and the J gene end by 0 bases; junction bases not matched to a gene: 11. This CDR3 has 17 amino acids. The V gene's germline CDR1 is MGHRA and CDR2 YSYEKL. V gene TRBV4-1 combines with J gene TRBJ2-3; 7 bases fit TRBD2. This receptor was identified in a human donor in good health. Sequencing used T cells isolated from PBMCs. The CDR3 nucleotides read TGCGCCAGCAGCACGGGGTCCCCTAGCGGTAGCACAGATACGCAGTATTTT. Its translation is CASSTGSPSGSTDTQYF.